This TCR beta chain was identified during a study of blood T cells in healthy people across ages. Total RNA extraction produced at least 5 micrograms (per sample) for the study. In regard to this clonotype: One base away lies a much larger clone, so this may be a sequencing read error.

There are 14 residues in the CDR3. Alongside a J-beta primer mix, a sample-barcoded 5' primer served in a second PCR lasting about 7 to 12 cycles. TCRdb reprocessed the 5' RACE reads via MiXCR and lists one record per CDR3 protein. The sample contains over 600,000 distinct CDR3 sequences, 40% to 45% of which appear only once. This clonotype was sampled from an elderly man in good health. The sample consisted of blood. V and J are TRBV12-3 or TRBV12-4 and TRBJ2-1, with 10 bases that match TRBD2. DNA of the CDR3: TGTGCCGGCAGTTTGGAGGTAGCGGGGGGTGAGCAGTTCTTC. Protein product: CAGSLEVAGGEQFF.